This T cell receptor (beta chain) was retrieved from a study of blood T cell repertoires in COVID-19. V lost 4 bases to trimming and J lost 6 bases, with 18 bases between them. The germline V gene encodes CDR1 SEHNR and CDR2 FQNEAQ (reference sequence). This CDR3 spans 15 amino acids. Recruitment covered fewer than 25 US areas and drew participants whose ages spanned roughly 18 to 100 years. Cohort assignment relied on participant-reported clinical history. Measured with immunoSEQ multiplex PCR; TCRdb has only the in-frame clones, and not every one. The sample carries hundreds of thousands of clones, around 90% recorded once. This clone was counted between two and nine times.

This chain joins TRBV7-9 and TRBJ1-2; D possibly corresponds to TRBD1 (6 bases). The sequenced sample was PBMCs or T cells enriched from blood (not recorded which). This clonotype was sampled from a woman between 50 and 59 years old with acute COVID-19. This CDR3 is CASSSLGRGWDGYTF. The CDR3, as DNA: TGTGCCAGCAGCTCCCTGGGCAGGGGTTGGGATGGCTACACCTTC.